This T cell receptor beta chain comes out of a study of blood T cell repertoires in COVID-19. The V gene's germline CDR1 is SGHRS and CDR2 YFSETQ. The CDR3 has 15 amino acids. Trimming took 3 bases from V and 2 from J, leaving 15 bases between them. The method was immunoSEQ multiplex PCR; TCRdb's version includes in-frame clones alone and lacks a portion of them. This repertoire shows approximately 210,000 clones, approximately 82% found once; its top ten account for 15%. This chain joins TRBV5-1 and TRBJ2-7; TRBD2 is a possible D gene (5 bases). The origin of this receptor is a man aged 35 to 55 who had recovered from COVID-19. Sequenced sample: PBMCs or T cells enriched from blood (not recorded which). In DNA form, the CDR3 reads TGCGCCAGCAGCTGGGCGGGCCAAACCACCTACGAGCAGTACTTC. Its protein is CASSWAGQTTYEQYF.